This TCR beta chain was sequenced for a study of blood T cell repertoires in COVID-19. The repertoire was sequenced with immunoSEQ multiplex PCR; TCRdb's copy has only in-frame clones and lacks some. The repertoire holds around 270,000 clones, with 84% as singletons. The CDR3 sequence is 15 residues long. V was clipped by 0 bases and J by 3 bases; unmatched bases: 4. Germline V CDR1 and CDR2: LGHNA, YSLEER. This TCR came from a man in his sixties with acute or convalescent COVID-19. The sample taken for sequencing was peripheral blood. The genes are TRBV4-3 and TRBJ1-2; 7 bases are a match to TRBD1. This CDR3 reads CASSQEVGTDYGYTF. CDR3 DNA: TGCGCCAGCAGCCAAGAAGTGGGGACAGACTATGGCTACACCTTC.